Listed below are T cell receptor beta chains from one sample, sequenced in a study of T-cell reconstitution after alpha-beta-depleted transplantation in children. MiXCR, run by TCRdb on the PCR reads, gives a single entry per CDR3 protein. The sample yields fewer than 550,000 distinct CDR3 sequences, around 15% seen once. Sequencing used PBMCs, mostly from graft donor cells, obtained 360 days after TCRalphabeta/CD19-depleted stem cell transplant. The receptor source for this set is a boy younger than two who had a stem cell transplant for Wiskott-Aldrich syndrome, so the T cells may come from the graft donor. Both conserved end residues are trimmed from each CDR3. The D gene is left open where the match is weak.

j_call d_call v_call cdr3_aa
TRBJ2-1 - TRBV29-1 SVWGGGQATPYSYNEQF
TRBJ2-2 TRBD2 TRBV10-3 AISGRTSGTPGELF
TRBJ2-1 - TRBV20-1 SLPTRGNEQF
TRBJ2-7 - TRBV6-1 ASCRDAITLSYEQY
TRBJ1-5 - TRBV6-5 ASSYLGDGQPQH
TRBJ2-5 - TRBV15 ATSRTFGGFGQETQY
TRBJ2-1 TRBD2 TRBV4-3 ASSQFLAGGPQYNEQF
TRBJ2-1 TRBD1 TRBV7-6 ASSLALRDRGKVWDEQF
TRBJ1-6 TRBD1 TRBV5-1 ASSLDPDRAAGTLH
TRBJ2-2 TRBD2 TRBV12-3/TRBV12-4 ASSLLGGTSAGGELF
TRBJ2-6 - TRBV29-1 SVVGPYSGANVLT
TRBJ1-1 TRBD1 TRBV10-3 AISEMDRGTTEAF
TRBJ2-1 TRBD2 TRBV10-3 AISEMGGGIYNEQF
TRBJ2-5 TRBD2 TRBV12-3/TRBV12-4 ASSPGLRTQY
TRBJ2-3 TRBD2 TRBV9 ASNLGTSGSSGDTQY
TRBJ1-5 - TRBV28 ASSFPAGLGANNQPQH
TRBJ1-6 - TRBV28 ASRPTGPRNSPLH
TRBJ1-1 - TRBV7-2 ASSLVKGLGEAF
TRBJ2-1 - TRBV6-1 ASRLTYSYNEQF
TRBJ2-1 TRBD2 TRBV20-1 SARVKGRERHEQF
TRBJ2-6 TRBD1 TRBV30 AWSVPGTGGSGANVLT
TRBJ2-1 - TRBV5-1 ASGLGYGEQF
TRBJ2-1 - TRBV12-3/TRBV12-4 ASSLFSPGYNEQF
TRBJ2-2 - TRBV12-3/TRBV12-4 ASSSGTVLNTGELF
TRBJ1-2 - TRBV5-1 ASSPGRPWVYGYT
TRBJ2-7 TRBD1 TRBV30 AWSVGGQNYEQY